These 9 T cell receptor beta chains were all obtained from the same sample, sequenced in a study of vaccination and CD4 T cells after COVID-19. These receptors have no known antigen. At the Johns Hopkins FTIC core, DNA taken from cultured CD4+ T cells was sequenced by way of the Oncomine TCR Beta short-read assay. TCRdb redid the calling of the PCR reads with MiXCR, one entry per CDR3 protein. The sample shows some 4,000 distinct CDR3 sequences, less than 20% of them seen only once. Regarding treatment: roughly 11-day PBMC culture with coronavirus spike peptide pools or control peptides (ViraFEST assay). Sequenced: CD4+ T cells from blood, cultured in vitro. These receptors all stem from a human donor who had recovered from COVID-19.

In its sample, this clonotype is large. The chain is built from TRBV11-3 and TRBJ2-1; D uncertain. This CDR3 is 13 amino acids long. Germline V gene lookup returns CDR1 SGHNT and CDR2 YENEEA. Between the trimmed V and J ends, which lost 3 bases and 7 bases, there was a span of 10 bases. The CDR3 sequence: CASSLNLRNEQFF. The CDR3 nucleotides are TGTGCCAGCAGCTTGAACTTGAGGAATGAGCAGTTCTTC.

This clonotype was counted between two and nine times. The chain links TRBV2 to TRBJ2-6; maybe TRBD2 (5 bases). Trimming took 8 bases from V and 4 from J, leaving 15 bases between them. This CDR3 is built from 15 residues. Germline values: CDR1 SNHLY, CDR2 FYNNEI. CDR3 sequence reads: CASQVRGSGANVLTF. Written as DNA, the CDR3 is TGTGCCAGCCAAGTTCGGGGTTCCGGGGCCAACGTCCTGACTTTC.

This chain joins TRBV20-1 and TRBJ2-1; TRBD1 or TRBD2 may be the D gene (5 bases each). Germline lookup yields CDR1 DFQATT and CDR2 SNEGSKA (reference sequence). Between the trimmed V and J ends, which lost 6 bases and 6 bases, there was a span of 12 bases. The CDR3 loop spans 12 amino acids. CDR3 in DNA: TGCAGTGCCTTGGGACGGCTCAATGAGCAGTTCTTC. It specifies CSALGRLNEQFF.

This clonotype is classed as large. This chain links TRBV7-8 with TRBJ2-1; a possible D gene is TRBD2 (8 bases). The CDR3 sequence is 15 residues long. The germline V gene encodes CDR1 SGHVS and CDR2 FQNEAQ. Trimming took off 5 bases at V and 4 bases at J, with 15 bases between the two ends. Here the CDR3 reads CASSLREGAYNEQFF. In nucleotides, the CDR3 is TGTGCCAGCAGCCTCCGGGAGGGGGCGTACAATGAGCAGTTCTTC.

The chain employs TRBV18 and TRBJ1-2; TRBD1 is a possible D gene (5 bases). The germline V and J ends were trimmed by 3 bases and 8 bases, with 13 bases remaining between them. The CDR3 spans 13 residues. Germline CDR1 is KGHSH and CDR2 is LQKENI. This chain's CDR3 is CASSPSREFGYTF. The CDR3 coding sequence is TGTGCCAGCTCACCCAGCAGGGAATTCGGCTACACCTTC.

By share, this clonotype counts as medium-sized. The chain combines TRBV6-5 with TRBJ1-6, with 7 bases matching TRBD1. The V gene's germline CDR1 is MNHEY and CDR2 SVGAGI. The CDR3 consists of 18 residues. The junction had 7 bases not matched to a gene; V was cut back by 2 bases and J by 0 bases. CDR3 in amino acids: CASSYGGQESSYNSPLHF. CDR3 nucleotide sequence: TGTGCCAGCAGTTACGGAGGACAGGAGAGCTCCTATAATTCACCCCTCCACTTT.

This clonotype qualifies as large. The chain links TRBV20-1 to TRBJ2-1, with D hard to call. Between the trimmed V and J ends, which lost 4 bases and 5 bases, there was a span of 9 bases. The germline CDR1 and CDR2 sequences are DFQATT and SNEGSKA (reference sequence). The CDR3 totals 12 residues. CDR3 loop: CSANGPNNEQFF. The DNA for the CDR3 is TGCAGTGCTAATGGGCCAAACAATGAGCAGTTCTTC.

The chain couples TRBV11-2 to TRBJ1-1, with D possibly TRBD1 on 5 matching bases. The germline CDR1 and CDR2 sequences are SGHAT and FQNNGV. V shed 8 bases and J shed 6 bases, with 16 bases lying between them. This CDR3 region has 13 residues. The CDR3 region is CASEAQGMAEAFF. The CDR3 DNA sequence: TGTGCCAGCGAAGCGCAGGGTATGGCTGAAGCTTTCTTT.

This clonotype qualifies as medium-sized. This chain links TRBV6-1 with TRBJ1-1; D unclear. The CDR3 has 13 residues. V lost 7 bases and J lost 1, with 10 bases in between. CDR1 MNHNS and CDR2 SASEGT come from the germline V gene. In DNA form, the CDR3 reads TGTGCCAGCATCAGAGACAAGAACACTGAAGCTTTCTTT. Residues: CASIRDKNTEAFF.